These 18 T cell receptor beta chains were all obtained from the same sample, sequenced in a study of blood T cells in healthy people across ages (dated by TCRdb to about 2015). Library generation was performed with 5' RACE. TCRdb names Illumina HiSeq 2500 as the instrument used. A second PCR of roughly 7 to 11 cycles was performed with a sample-barcoded 5' primer and a J-beta primer mix. TCRdb trimmed the raw reads at Q25, called clones with MiXCR and kept productive beta chains. One record per CDR3 amino acid sequence lists the most common genes and DNA. Across this sample there are over 1,300,000 distinct CDR3 sequences, with around 59% seen only once. Together, the top ten hold over 5% of the sample. The sample comprised blood. The receptors come from a man aged 18 to 29 in good health.

The chain employs TRBV29-1 and TRBJ2-5; 7 nucleotides line up with TRBD1. From germline, CDR1 is SQVTM and CDR2 ANQGSEA. J lost 5 bases, V lost 7 bases, and 7 bases had no gene match. This CDR3 is 12 amino acids long. For the CDR3, the DNA is TGCAGCGGAATCACAGGGGTCGAGACCCAGTACTTC. Protein product: CSGITGVETQYF. Based on the CDR3 plus reference TRBV29-1 and TRBJ2-5, the full variable domain is SAVISQKPSRDICQRGTSLTIQCQVDSQVTMMFWYRQQPGQSLTLIATANQGSEATYESGFVIDKFPISRPNLTFSTLTVSNMSPEDSSIYLCSGITGVETQYFGPGTRLLVL.

The V call is TRBV5-1, the J call TRBJ1-1; D gene unclear. The CDR3 has 15 residues. Germline V lookup: CDR1 SGHRS, CDR2 YFSETQ. Trimming pared 0 bases from V and 1 base from J, leaving 10 bases between. The CDR3: CASSLETRTNTEAFF. The CDR3 DNA sequence: TGCGCCAGCAGCTTGGAGACTCGGACGAACACTGAAGCTTTCTTT.

The chain combines TRBV5-1 with TRBJ2-7; D is perhaps TRBD1 (6 bases). The CDR3 consists of 15 residues. The germline V gene encodes CDR1 SGHRS and CDR2 YFSETQ. Trimming pared 4 bases from V and 3 bases from J, leaving 17 bases between. The CDR3 loop is CASSQAWDTYYEQYF. The CDR3 bases are TGCGCCAGCAGCCAAGCCTGGGACACCTACTACGAGCAGTACTTC.

This clonotype was recorded only once. The chain couples TRBV30 to TRBJ2-1; 11 bases fit TRBD2. Germline V gene data show CDR1 as GTSNPN and CDR2 as SVGIG (reference sequence). This CDR3 is 18 amino acids long. Trimming cost V 1 base and J 10 bases; bases outside gene matches: 18. The CDR3 coding sequence is TGTGCCTGGAGTGGGAGACTAGCGGGAACCGAAGGGGCTTACGAGCAGTTCTTC. Amino acid sequence: CAWSGRLAGTEGAYEQFF.

The CDR3 region is CSASRTSGGPPGANVLTF. The CDR3 region has the DNA TGCAGTGCCTCTCGGACTAGCGGGGGCCCCCCTGGGGCCAACGTCCTGACTTTC. The rearrangement links TRBV20-1 to TRBJ2-6; 13 bases are shared with TRBD2. The CDR3 runs 18 residues. V lost 6 bases, J lost 2 bases, and 10 bases stayed unmatched. The V gene's germline CDR1 is DFQATT and CDR2 SNEGSKA (reference sequence).

This chain joins TRBV6-6 and TRBJ2-7, with D perhaps being TRBD1 or TRBD2 (6 bases each). The J call may be faulty, since TRBJ2-5 better matches the DNA end. The CDR3 runs 13 residues. Germline V lookup: CDR1 MNHNY, CDR2 SVGAGI (reference sequence). The chain's CDR3 is CASIEEGGETQYF. The CDR3 DNA follows: TGTGCCAGCATCGAGGAGGGGGGAGAGACCCAGTACTTC.

The rearrangement links TRBV27 to TRBJ1-5, with D perhaps matching TRBD1 (5 bases). This CDR3 has 14 residues. CDR1 MNHEY and CDR2 SMNVEV come from the germline V gene (reference sequence). V lost 6 bases to trimming and J lost 7 bases, with 16 bases between them. CDR3 bases: TGTGCCAGCAGCACAATCGGGGGTCTGCAGCCCCAGCATTTT. This gives the protein CASSTIGGLQPQHF.

The CDR3 bases are TGTGCCAGCAGTGAATTGACAGGGGAAGCTTTCTTT. It encodes CASSELTGEAFF. The chain recombines TRBV25-1 with TRBJ1-1, with 7 bases fitting TRBD1. CDR1 MGHDK and CDR2 SYGVNS come from the germline V gene. With 1 base clipped from V and 8 bases from J, the junction kept 1 base outside the gene matches. This CDR3 has 12 amino acids. Full variable domain (outside the CDR3, taken from reference TRBV25-1 and TRBJ1-1): EADIYQTPRYLVIGTGKKITLECSQTMGHDKMYWYQQDPGMELHLIHYSYGVNSTEKGDLSSESTVSRIRTEHFPLTLESARPSHTSQYLCASSELTGEAFFGQGTRLTVV.

This clonotype was picked up a small number of times. The chain is built from TRBV11-2 and TRBJ2-6; D remains ambiguous. The germline gives CDR1 SGHAT, CDR2 FQNNGV. The ends were cut back, 5 bases at V and 5 bases at J, with 10 bases in the middle. The CDR3 has 14 amino acids. CDR3 loop: CASSTAVRANVLTF. CDR3 nucleotide sequence: TGTGCCAGCAGCACAGCCGTGAGGGCCAACGTCCTGACTTTC.

This clonotype came up a few times. This chain joins TRBV15 and TRBJ2-3; a weak D match, TRBD2 (6 bases). The CDR3 loop spans 16 amino acids. Between the trimmed V and J ends, which lost 3 bases and 3 bases, there was a span of 16 bases. Germline V gives CDR1 LNHNV, CDR2 YYDKDF (reference sequence). Written as DNA, the CDR3 is TGTGCCACCAGCAGCCCAGGAGGGCGGGAAACAGATACGCAGTATTTT. Translating gives CATSSPGGRETDTQYF.

The rearrangement uses TRBV28 and TRBJ1-1; D might be TRBD1 (6 bases). Per germline, CDR1 MDHEN and CDR2 SYDVKM. The CDR3 has 15 amino acids. The V gene lost 6 bases and the J gene lost 5 bases, with 19 bases spanning the gap. The DNA for the CDR3 is TGTGCCAGCAGCTACGACAGGTTAGGGAGAACTGAAGCTTTCTTT. Its protein product is CASSYDRLGRTEAFF.

This clonotype was counted once. The rearrangement links TRBV28 to TRBJ1-4; 9 nucleotides line up with TRBD1. Unmatched junction bases numbered 5, after V lost 5 bases and J lost 4 bases. The CDR3 length is 15 residues. CDR1 and CDR2 from the germline V gene are MDHEN and SYDVKM. This CDR3 reads CASSPDRGLNEKLFF. The CDR3 bases are TGTGCCAGCAGTCCGGACAGGGGCCTTAATGAAAAACTGTTTTTT.

The CDR3 region is CASARDTGAYEQFF. CDR3 bases: TGTGCTAGTGCTAGGGATACAGGGGCCTACGAGCAGTTCTTC. The rearrangement links TRBV12-5 to TRBJ2-1, with TRBD1 identical over 7 bases. This CDR3 is 14 amino acids long. V dropped 7 bases and J dropped 10; count of bases not matched to a gene: 13. The germline V gene has CDR1 LGHNT and CDR2 FRNRAP.

This clonotype has more than one count but fewer than ten. This chain uses TRBV29-1 with TRBJ2-1; 10 bases agree with TRBD2. CDR3 size: 15 residues. Germline assignment: CDR1 SQVTM and CDR2 ANQGSEA. V lost 4 bases and J lost 5; bases outside the gene matches: 8. The CDR3 sequence: CSVVSGGGINNEQFF. In nucleotides, the CDR3 is TGCAGCGTTGTAAGCGGGGGGGGAATAAACAATGAGCAGTTCTTC.

V and J are TRBV7-8 and TRBJ2-7; 10 bases fit TRBD2. The CDR3 runs 15 residues. Per the germline V gene, CDR1 is SGHVS and CDR2 is FQNEAQ. The V and J ends lost 5 bases and 3 bases, in that order; junction bases with no gene match: 7. For the CDR3, the DNA is TGTGCCAGCAGCAATAAGCGGGGGGGCTTCTACGAGCAGTACTTC. Translation: CASSNKRGGFYEQYF. Combining the CDR3 with reference TRBV7-8 and TRBJ2-7 gives the whole variable domain GAGVSQSPRYKVAKRGQDVALRCDPISGHVSLFWYQQALGQGPEFLTYFQNEAQLDKSGLPSDRFFAERPEGSVSTLKIQRTQQEDSAVYLCASSNKRGGFYEQYFGPGTRLTVT.

A few counts support this clonotype. The rearrangement links TRBV20-1 to TRBJ2-4; 10 bases map to TRBD2. The tail of the sequence fits TRBJ2-5 better, so the J call may be wrong. CDR1 is DFQATT, CDR2 SNEGSKA, per germline (reference sequence). This CDR3 is 13 amino acids long. The CDR3 region has the DNA TGCAGTGCTAGGGGACTAGCGCAAGAGACCCAGTACTTC. Translation: CSARGLAQETQYF.

This clonotype was recorded only once. This sequence joins TRBV7-9 and TRBJ1-4, with 10 positions matching TRBD1. With 5 bases clipped from V and 4 bases from J, the junction kept 10 bases outside the gene matches. The CDR3 sequence is 17 residues long. The V gene's germline CDR1 is SEHNR and CDR2 FQNEAQ (reference sequence). The CDR3 nucleotides read TGTGCCAGCAGCCCGCCGGGACAGGGGTTCGTTAATGAAAAACTGTTTTTT. It encodes CASSPPGQGFVNEKLFF.

To note about this clonotype: A read error may produce the germline difference seen at one junction end. This rearrangement joins TRBV5-1 to TRBJ2-5; D may be TRBD2 (6 bases). The CDR3 has 14 residues. From germline, CDR1 is SGHRS and CDR2 YFSETQ. The CDR3: CASSAAGLYGTQYF. The CDR3 region has the DNA TGTGCCAGCAGCGCCGCGGGACTTTACGGGACCCAGTACTTC.